This T cell receptor beta chain was sequenced during a study of shared clonotypes between healthy human individuals. Overall study context: Used for every donor were three CD4 naive, three CD4 memory, two CD8 naive and one CD8 memory plate.

Profiled with immunoSEQ multiplex PCR; TCRdb holds only in-frame clones, not every one. The sample yields about 960,000 clones, more than 75% seen once. General study points: Large sequencing depth failed to make sorted-subset sequencing complete, rarefaction showed. Naive subsets generally had larger estimated richness than memory subsets.

Everyone who donated was a Caucasian adult who lived in Nashville, Tennessee. As regards this clone: Its specificity is unknown. This CDR3 is also generated by other DNA sequences in the sample.

This CDR3 comprises 11 residues. V was cut by 3 bases and J by 7 bases, with 4 bases left in between. Germline V CDR1 and CDR2: MNHEY, SVGAGI. Sequences were obtained from memory CD4+ T cells sorted from blood. Subset noted: CD45RA-negative fraction. This receptor was obtained from a man younger than 30 in good health. This sequence joins TRBV6-5 and TRBJ2-1, with D uncertain. In DNA form, the CDR3 reads TGTGCCAGCAGTTATTCTAATGAGCAGTTCTTC. This codes for CASSYSNEQFF.